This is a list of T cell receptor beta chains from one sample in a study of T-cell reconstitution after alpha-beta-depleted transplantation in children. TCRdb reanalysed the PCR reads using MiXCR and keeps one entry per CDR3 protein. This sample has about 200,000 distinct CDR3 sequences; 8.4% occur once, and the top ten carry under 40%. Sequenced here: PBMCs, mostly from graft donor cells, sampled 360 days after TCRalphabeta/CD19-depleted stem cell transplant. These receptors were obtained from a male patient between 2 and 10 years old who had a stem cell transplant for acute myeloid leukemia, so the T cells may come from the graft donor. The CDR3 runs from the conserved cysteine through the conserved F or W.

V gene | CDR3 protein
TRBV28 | CASSPTLGQLQNTEAFF
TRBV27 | CASRRDRPSYNEQFF
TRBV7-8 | CASSLPLYNEQFF
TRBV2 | CASSELGRRAKNIQYF
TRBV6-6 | CASSYQGDSPLHF
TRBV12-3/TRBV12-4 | CASSLSGGGFVEQYF
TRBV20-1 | CSARRSRGYQETQYF
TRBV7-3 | CASSHRQTDTQYF
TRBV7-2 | CASTPRGGTGELFF
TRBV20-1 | CSARDPGQGAYEQYF
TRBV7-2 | CASSLVGAQGQPQHF